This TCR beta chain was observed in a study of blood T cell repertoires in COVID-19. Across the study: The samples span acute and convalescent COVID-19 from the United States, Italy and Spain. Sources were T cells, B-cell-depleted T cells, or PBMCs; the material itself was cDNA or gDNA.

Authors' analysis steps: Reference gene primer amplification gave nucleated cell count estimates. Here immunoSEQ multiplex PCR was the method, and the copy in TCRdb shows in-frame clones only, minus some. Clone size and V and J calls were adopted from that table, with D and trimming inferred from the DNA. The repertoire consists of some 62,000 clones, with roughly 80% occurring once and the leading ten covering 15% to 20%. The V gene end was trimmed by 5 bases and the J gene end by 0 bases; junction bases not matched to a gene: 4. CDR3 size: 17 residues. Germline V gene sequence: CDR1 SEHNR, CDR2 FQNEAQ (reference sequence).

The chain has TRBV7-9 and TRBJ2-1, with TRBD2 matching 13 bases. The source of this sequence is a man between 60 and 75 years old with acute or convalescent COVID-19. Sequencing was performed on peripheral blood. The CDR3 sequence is CASSRLAGGPSYNEQFF. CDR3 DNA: TGTGCCAGCAGCAGACTAGCGGGAGGCCCCTCCTACAATGAGCAGTTCTTC.